The 28 T cell receptor beta chains below all came from one sample that was sequenced in a study of sequential checkpoint blockade in melanoma. TCRdb keeps only in-frame clones here, not all; method: immunoSEQ multiplex PCR. This repertoire shows 20,000 or so clones, over 70% found once; its top ten account for about 39%. Treatment noted: randomized to nivolumab then ipilimumab (arm A) or the reverse (arm B). Sequencing used CD8+ T cells sorted from blood (inferred from file names), obtained from a patient given nivolumab and ipilimumab in sequence. These receptors came from a human donor with melanoma.

There are a few counts of this clone. The rearrangement joins TRBV7-2 to TRBJ2-2, with unresolved D. This CDR3 has 14 amino acids. V lost 2 bases, J lost 3 bases, and 7 bases lay in between. The germline V gene encodes CDR1 SGHTA and CDR2 FQGNSA. In DNA form, the CDR3 reads TGTGCCAGCAGCTTAATCGGTGACACCGGGGAGCTGTTTTTT. Translated, it gives CASSLIGDTGELFF.

The rearrangement uses TRBV7-8 and TRBJ1-5; D is unclear. This CDR3 contains 16 residues. V lost 5 bases and J lost 1, with 15 bases in between. The germline gives CDR1 SGHVS, CDR2 FQNEAQ. CDR3 nucleotides: TGTGCCAGCAGCCCACTTCCCAAAGTCAGCAATCAGCCCCAGCATTTT. This encodes CASSPLPKVSNQPQHF.

The V and J genes are TRBV19 and TRBJ1-2; no clear D. Trimming took off 5 bases at V and 8 bases at J, with 9 bases between the two ends. There are 11 residues in the CDR3. The germline CDR1 and CDR2 sequences are LNHDA and SQIVND (reference sequence). CDR3 coding DNA: TGTGCCAGTAGTTACACCATCGGCTACACCTTC. Encoded protein: CASSYTIGYTF.

The V call is TRBV7-8, the J call TRBJ1-6, with D possibly being TRBD1 (6 bases). The CDR3 is made up of 15 amino acids. Trimming took 0 bases from V and 6 from J, leaving 9 bases between them. The germline CDR1 and CDR2 sequences are SGHVS and FQNEAQ. The CDR3 coding sequence is TGTGCCAGCAGCTTAGCGCCAGGGGCTAATTCACCCCTCCACTTT. It specifies CASSLAPGANSPLHF.

The chain combines TRBV28 with TRBJ2-1; TRBD2 aligns across 7 bases. CDR3 length equals 14 residues. Germline V gene lookup returns CDR1 MDHEN and CDR2 SYDVKM. J was trimmed by 8 bases and V by 11 bases; bases with no gene match: 15. The CDR3 bases are TGTGCCTCTCATGTGGGGGGAGGGTTAGATGAGCAGTTCTTC. Translating gives CASHVGGGLDEQFF.

This clone has only a few counts. The chain has TRBV16 and TRBJ1-3; tentative D call: TRBD1 (5 bases). Germline V CDR1 and CDR2: KGHSY, FQNENV. The CDR3 is 13 amino acids. The V and J ends lost 4 bases and 4 bases respectively, with 8 bases between them. DNA of the CDR3: TGTGCCAGCAGCCCCGACAGCGGAAACACCATATATTTT. Translation gives CASSPDSGNTIYF.

This clone turned up a few times. This rearrangement joins TRBV7-9 to TRBJ2-7; no clear D gene. V was trimmed by 5 bases and J by 2 bases, leaving 7 bases between them. Germline CDR1 is SEHNR and CDR2 is FQNEAQ (reference sequence). The CDR3 spans 12 residues. The CDR3 region is CASSQATYEQYF. In DNA, the CDR3 is TGTGCCAGCAGCCAAGCGACCTACGAGCAGTACTTC.

This chain connects TRBV5-6 to TRBJ1-6; TRBD1 aligns across 7 bases. Germline V gene sequence: CDR1 SGHDT, CDR2 YYEEEE. Germline trimming cut 2 bases from V and 9 bases from J; bases unmatched to any gene: 5. CDR3 length equals 14 residues. The CDR3 is CASSLTSGGSPLHF. For the CDR3, the DNA is TGTGCCAGCAGCTTAACCTCAGGGGGTTCACCCCTCCACTTT.

The chain combines TRBV13 with TRBJ2-7; the D gene is possibly TRBD2 (6 bases). The CDR3 totals 13 residues. Germline lookup yields CDR1 PRHDT and CDR2 FYEKMQ (reference sequence). V lost 6 bases and J lost 3, with 12 bases in between. The CDR3 region has the DNA TGTGCCAGCAGTATCGGGAGTTTCTACGAGCAGTACTTC. It is translated as CASSIGSFYEQYF.

The table lists this clone with a few counts. The chain couples TRBV7-9 to TRBJ2-7; tentative D call: TRBD2 (6 bases). With 5 bases removed from V and 4 bases from J, the gap between germline ends came to 15 bases. CDR1 is SEHNR, CDR2 FQNEAQ, per germline (reference sequence). CDR3 length: 14 residues. The CDR3 DNA reads TGTGCCAGCAGCCCCGGGGGAGAGGAGTACGAGCAGTACTTC. Amino acid sequence: CASSPGGEEYEQYF.

The V and J genes are TRBV6-5 and TRBJ1-1; possibly TRBD1 for D (5 bases). Germline V gene sequence: CDR1 MNHEY, CDR2 SVGAGI. The CDR3 spans 13 residues. With 2 bases removed from V and 1 base from J, the gap between germline ends came to 5 bases. The CDR3 DNA sequence: TGTGCCAGCAGTTACAGGGGGAACACTGAAGCTTTCTTT. Its protein product is CASSYRGNTEAFF.

This chain uses TRBV14 with TRBJ1-1; perhaps TRBD1 as D (6 bases). The CDR3 consists of 14 residues. Germline V gene lookup returns CDR1 SGHDN and CDR2 FVKESK. Trimming took off 3 bases at V and 5 bases at J, with 13 bases between the two ends. The CDR3 coding sequence is TGTGCCAGCAGCCACTATACAGGGTGGACTGAAGCTTTCTTT. Translation gives CASSHYTGWTEAFF.

The chain links TRBV29-1 to TRBJ1-2; TRBD1 is a possible D gene (6 bases). With 3 bases removed from V and 2 bases from J, the gap between germline ends came to 10 bases. Germline lookup yields CDR1 SQVTM and CDR2 ANQGSEA. The CDR3 has 13 amino acids. In nucleotides, the CDR3 is TGCAGCGTTGATGTAGGGACAAACTATGGCTACACCTTC. Its protein product is CSVDVGTNYGYTF.

This clone was found a few times. The chain is built from TRBV6-1 and TRBJ2-7, with no clear D. V lost 5 bases and J 1 base, leaving 9 bases between the germline ends. CDR1 and CDR2 from the germline V gene are MNHNS and SASEGT. This CDR3 has 13 residues. CDR3 sequence: CASSFTESYEQYF. CDR3 nucleotide sequence: TGTGCCAGCAGTTTCACGGAGTCCTACGAGCAGTACTTC.

The chain carries TRBV28 and TRBJ1-4; D is uncertain. V dropped 5 bases and J dropped 13 bases, with 20 bases sitting between them. The CDR3 spans 14 residues. From germline, CDR1 is MDHEN and CDR2 SYDVKM. DNA of the CDR3: TGTGCCAGCAGTCTTACCAGCCACCCTAGGCGACTGTTTTTT. Its translation: CASSLTSHPRRLFF.

The chain recombines TRBV28 with TRBJ2-7, with D possibly being TRBD2 (7 bases). Trimming cost V 6 bases and J 1 base, with 28 bases left between them. This CDR3 spans 19 amino acids. The germline gives CDR1 MDHEN, CDR2 SYDVKM. CDR3 nucleotide sequence: TGTGCCAGCAGACCTCGACCGGGAAGGGGGGGAACGCGGTCCTACGAGCAGTACTTC. Its translation is CASRPRPGRGGTRSYEQYF.

In this sample, this clone turned up a few times. The chain has TRBV7-9 and TRBJ1-2; D is ambiguous. Germline CDR1 reads SEHNR; CDR2 reads FQNEAQ (reference sequence). V was clipped by 5 bases and J by 5 bases, with 15 bases between them. This CDR3 region has 14 residues. Here the CDR3 DNA reads TGTGCCAGCAGCCAAGGTCAACAGCTATATGGCTACACCTTC. It encodes CASSQGQQLYGYTF.

The chain carries TRBV7-8 and TRBJ2-7; tentative D call: TRBD1 (6 bases). CDR1 and CDR2 (germline): SGHVS, FQNEAQ. The V end was cut by 1 base, the J end by 3 bases, with 10 bases between. This CDR3 contains 14 residues. Here the CDR3 DNA reads TGTGCCAGCAGCTTAGAACCAGGGGACTACGAGCAGTACTTC. Protein: CASSLEPGDYEQYF.

The V gene is TRBV27, the J gene TRBJ1-6; a weak D match, TRBD1 (5 bases). CDR1 and CDR2 (germline): MNHEY, SMNVEV (reference sequence). There are 15 residues in the CDR3. The V end was cut by 5 bases, the J end by 9 bases, with 17 bases between. CDR3 sequence: CASSILQGLGSPLHF. Here the CDR3 DNA reads TGTGCCAGCAGTATTCTTCAGGGCTTAGGTTCACCCCTCCACTTT.

The rearrangement uses TRBV5-5 and TRBJ1-2; 11 positions match TRBD1. Germline CDR1 reads SGHKS; CDR2 reads YYEKEE (reference sequence). V gave up 2 bases and J gave up 8 bases; unmatched junction bases: 5. The CDR3 covers 14 residues. As DNA, the CDR3 is TGTGCCAGCAGCTTAGGACAGGGGGCGTGGGGCTACACCTTC. It yields the protein CASSLGQGAWGYTF.

V gene TRBV30 combines with J gene TRBJ2-7, with 11 nucleotides matching TRBD1. The CDR3 is 14 amino acids. V was clipped by 3 bases and J by 3 bases; unmatched bases: 4. Germline V gene data show CDR1 as GTSNPN and CDR2 as SVGIG (reference sequence). CDR3 bases: TGTGCCTGGAGCCGGGGACAGGGGGTCTACGAGCAGTACTTC. It codes for CAWSRGQGVYEQYF. The full variable domain, rest sourced from reference TRBV30 and TRBJ2-7, is SQTIHQWPATLVQPVGSPLSLECTVEGTSNPNLYWYRQAAGRGLQLLFYSVGIGQISSEVPQNLSASRPQDRQFILSSKKLLLSDSGFYLCAWSRGQGVYEQYFGPGTRLTVT.

This sequence joins TRBV6-1 and TRBJ1-5; 7 bases fit TRBD1. V gave up 0 bases and J gave up 4 bases; unmatched junction bases: 9. This CDR3 is 17 amino acids long. CDR1 and CDR2 from the germline V gene are MNHNS and SASEGT. CDR3 nucleotides: TGTGCCAGCAGTGAAGCAAGGTGGGACAGACCTAATCAGCCCCAGCATTTT. It is translated as CASSEARWDRPNQPQHF.

This chain connects TRBV7-9 to TRBJ1-2; a possible D gene is TRBD1 (5 bases). Germline values: CDR1 SEHNR, CDR2 FQNEAQ (reference sequence). V gave up 1 base and J gave up 6 bases, with 9 bases separating them. CDR3 length: 13 residues. CDR3 region: CASSLGGADGYTF. The CDR3 DNA reads as TGTGCCAGCAGCTTAGGTGGGGCGGATGGCTACACCTTC. The full variable domain, with the rest looked up from reference TRBV7-9 and TRBJ1-2, is DTGVSQNPRHKITKRGQNVTFRCDPISEHNRLYWYRQTLGQGPEFLTYFQNEAQLEKSRLLSDRFSAERPKGSFSTLEIQRTEQGDSAMYLCASSLGGADGYTFGSGTRLTVV.

This chain connects TRBV28 to TRBJ1-6; D not certain. V lost 2 bases, J lost 5 bases, and 7 bases lay in between. The germline V gene has CDR1 MDHEN and CDR2 SYDVKM. The CDR3 totals 14 residues. The CDR3, as DNA: TGTGCCAGCAGTTTAGGACTTAATAATTCACCCCTCCACTTT. This translates into CASSLGLNNSPLHF.

The chain carries TRBV13 and TRBJ1-3; TRBD1 matches at 7 bases. V shed 5 bases and J 10 bases; nucleotides not matched to a gene: 11. The CDR3 totals 14 residues. The germline gives CDR1 PRHDT, CDR2 FYEKMQ (reference sequence). This CDR3 reads CASSPGENRGTIYF. Here the CDR3 DNA reads TGTGCCAGCAGCCCCGGTGAGAACAGGGGAACCATATATTTT.

The count of this clone is one. J is TRBJ2-7 and V is TRBV10-1, with TRBD1 identical over 8 bases. This CDR3 has 13 residues. Germline-derived CDR1 and CDR2 are WNHNN and SYGVQD (reference sequence). V was pared by 6 bases and J by 3 bases, with 4 bases of the junction left unmatched. The CDR3 spells CASRSGQGYEQYF. The CDR3 DNA follows: TGCGCCAGCAGATCCGGACAGGGCTACGAGCAGTACTTC.

The CDR3 region has the DNA TGTGCCAGCAGCTTGGACAGGGGGGGCTACGAGCAGTACTTC. It translates to CASSLDRGGYEQYF. The chain has TRBV11-2 and TRBJ2-7; TRBD1 agrees at 10 bases. The CDR3 is 14 residues long. J was trimmed by 3 bases and V by 3 bases; bases with no gene match: 2. In germline, CDR1 is SGHAT, CDR2 FQNNGV.

CDR3 bases: TGTGCCACCTACATCCGGGGGAGGGGGGAGCTCTCCTACGAGCAGTACTTC. It translates to CATYIRGRGELSYEQYF. The chain has TRBV21-1 and TRBJ2-7; the D call TRBD2 from the table was never checked on the DNA. TRBV21-1 represents a pseudogene. CDR3 size: 17 residues.